Included here is one T cell receptor beta chain sequence, with context. The sample originates from a study of T-cell reconstitution after alpha-beta-depleted transplantation in children. The authors prepared the TCRbeta library with unique molecular identifiers. MiXCR, run by TCRdb on the PCR reads, gives a single entry per CDR3 protein. The repertoire has around 800,000 distinct CDR3 sequences, 16% of them found once; the top ten carry approximately 4.5%. With V trimmed by 3 bases and J by 7 bases, 8 bases remained unmatched. The CDR3 consists of 14 residues. Germline loops: CDR1 SQVTM, CDR2 ANQGSEA.

The clonotype was recovered from a male patient younger than 18 who had a stem cell transplant for acute lymphoblastic leukemia, so the T cells may come from the graft donor. The chain recombines TRBV29-1 with TRBJ1-5, with 8 bases fitting TRBD1. The material was PBMCs, mostly from graft donor cells, obtained 360 days after TCRalphabeta/CD19-depleted stem cell transplant. The CDR3 region has the DNA TGCAGCGTTGATGGCAGGGGGCCTGGGCAGCCCCAGCATTTT. It yields the protein CSVDGRGPGQPQHF.